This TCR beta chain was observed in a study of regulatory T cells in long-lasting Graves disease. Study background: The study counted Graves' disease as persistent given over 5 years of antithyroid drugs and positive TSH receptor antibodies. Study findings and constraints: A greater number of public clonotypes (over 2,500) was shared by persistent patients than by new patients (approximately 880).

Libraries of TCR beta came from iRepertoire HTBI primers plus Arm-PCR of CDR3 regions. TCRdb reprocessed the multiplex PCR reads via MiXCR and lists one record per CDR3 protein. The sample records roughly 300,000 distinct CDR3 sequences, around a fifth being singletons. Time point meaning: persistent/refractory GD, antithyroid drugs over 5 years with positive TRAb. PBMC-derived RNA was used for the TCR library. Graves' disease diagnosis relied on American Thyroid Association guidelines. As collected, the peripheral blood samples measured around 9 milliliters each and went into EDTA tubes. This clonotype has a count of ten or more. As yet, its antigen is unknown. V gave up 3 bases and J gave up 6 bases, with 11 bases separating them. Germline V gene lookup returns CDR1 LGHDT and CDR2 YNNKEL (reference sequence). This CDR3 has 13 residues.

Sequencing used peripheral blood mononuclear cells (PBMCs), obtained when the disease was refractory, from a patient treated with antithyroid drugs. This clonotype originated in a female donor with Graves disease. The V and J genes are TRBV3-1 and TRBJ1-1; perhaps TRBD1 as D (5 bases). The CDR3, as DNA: TGTGCCAGCAGCCACCCGGGGGGAGCTGAAGCTTTCTTT. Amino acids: CASSHPGGAEAFF. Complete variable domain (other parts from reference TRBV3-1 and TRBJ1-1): DTAVSQTPKYLVTQMGNDKSIKCEQNLGHDTMYWYKQDSKKFLKIMFSYNNKELIINETVPNRFSPKSPDKAHLNLHINSLELGDSAVYFCASSHPGGAEAFFGQGTRLTVV.